The rows below give T cell receptor beta chains drawn from one sample of a study of CD8 T cells in Susac syndrome. One entry per CDR3 protein, called by TCRdb with MiXCR from the immunoSEQ multiplex PCR reads. The table lists 200,000 to 250,000 distinct CDR3 sequences, around 95% of them singletons. The sample was CD4+ T cells from PBMCs. The receptors shown here come from a human donor with multiple sclerosis. Both conserved end residues are part of each CDR3. The D gene is left open where the match is weak. Clone sizes are given selectively: once, few, many, or a class where the clone is expanded.

d_call v_call clone_size cdr3_aa
TRBD2 TRBV19 - CASSISLAVTGELFF
- TRBV5-1 - CASSLGQLNEKLFF
- TRBV3-1 - CASSQGPARSYEQYF
TRBD1 TRBV29-1 - CSDADRGPYGYTF
TRBD1 TRBV24-1 - CATSDTRDRGTNEQFF
TRBD2 TRBV7-9 - CASSFSGKLGEQYF
- TRBV12-3/TRBV12-4 - CASSYQPTLEAFF
- TRBV29-1 - CSVRGRVGADTQYF
- TRBV27 - CASSLSLPGDEQYF
TRBD1 TRBV3-1 - CASSPGQGEYEQYF
- TRBV29-1 - CSGGSGELFF
- TRBV6-6 - CASTNPGTGELFF
- TRBV5-6 - CASSFARSVNYGYTF
TRBD1 TRBV29-1 once CSVSTGGPTYNEQFF
TRBD2 TRBV12-3/TRBV12-4 - CASRLLAGGGEQYF
- TRBV30 - CAWTLNRNTEAFF
- TRBV30 - CAWRAFLSGELFF
TRBD1 TRBV5-1 - CASSRDREGYGYTF
- TRBV5-1 - CASSPQAVGSGNTIYF
- TRBV28 once CASNPAGGYSGGYTF
TRBD1 TRBV20-1 - CSASGTGILQGYTF
TRBD2 TRBV9 once CASSVDPGTNRGQETQYF
- TRBV19 - CASSIDHHEQYF
- TRBV12-3/TRBV12-4 - CASSFAVGYGYTF
- TRBV20-1 - CSARVGNANTGELFF
TRBD1 TRBV6-5 - CASKQGALAEQYF
- TRBV7-9 - CASSFWGSYNEQFF
- TRBV28 - CASSLGTFGVKETQYF
TRBD2 TRBV9 - CASSVVAGGEQYF
TRBD1 TRBV7-3 - CASSLKQGWADTQYF
TRBD1 TRBV5-4 - CASSPSVRDSLPYGYTF
TRBD2 TRBV7-2 - CASSYESGTQHEQFF
- TRBV4-1 - CASSQDVSRRRTEAFF
- TRBV28 once CASTSPDAPNAYF
- TRBV6-6 - CASSYLSPDGYTF
TRBD2 TRBV5-1 - CASSLFSGLADTDTQYF
- TRBV29-1 - CSTRVDSLNTEAFF
TRBD2 TRBV5-1 - CASSPEAGGRTDTQYF
TRBD1 TRBV3-1 - CASSQDPTGTDTQYF
- TRBV11-2 - CASSLERGSGEQFF
- TRBV12-3/TRBV12-4 - CASRPLGAVEQYF
TRBD2 TRBV29-1 - CSAGTSGGPYEQYF
- TRBV3-1 - CASSARSSGANVLTF
- TRBV20-1 once CSATVNTEAFF
- TRBV6-1 - CASTPAGKGSTDTQYF
TRBD1 TRBV27 once CASSPTGTGASGANVLTF
TRBD2 TRBV12-3/TRBV12-4 - CASSLLTGLAGGTQYF
- TRBV29-1 - CSVDGRRQNYNEQFF
TRBD1 TRBV29-1 - CSALGTAGYTF
- TRBV3-1 - CASNQLWSGQETQYF
TRBD1 TRBV25-1 - CASRPPTGRAFF
- TRBV29-1 - CSVERLMNTEAFF
- TRBV12-3/TRBV12-4 - CASCGGGNQPQHF
- TRBV27 once CASSPDDYEQYF
TRBD2 TRBV2 - CASSRTSGGRETQYF